This T cell receptor (beta chain) appears in the sequencing data of a study of shared clonotypes between healthy human individuals. Germline lookup yields CDR1 KGHSH and CDR2 LQKENI. The CDR3 sequence is 15 residues long. V lost 0 bases to trimming and J lost 15 bases, with 21 bases between them. For sorted subsets, about 0.2 ug DNA per replicate equaled around 28,000 T cell genomes. This table comes from immunoSEQ multiplex PCR, and its TCRdb copy is limited to in-frame clones, with some not included. The top ten clones hold around 0.13% of a sample with millions of clones, roughly 94% of them seen once.

The rearrangement joins TRBV18 to TRBJ2-1; TRBD1 might be the D (6 bases). Sample: naive CD4+ T cells sorted from blood. Indicated subset: CD45RA+ positively selected. This TCR was recovered from a young man in good health. CDR3 coding DNA: TGTGCCAGCTCACCACCGGGGACAAATTTTCGTCGTCGGTTCTTC. It specifies CASSPPGTNFRRRFF. The variable domain in full, completed from reference TRBV18 and TRBJ2-1, reads NAGVMQNPRHLVRRRGQEARLRCSPMKGHSHVYWYRQLPEEGLKFMVYLQKENIIDESGMPKERFSAEFPKEGPSILRIQQVVRGDSAAYFCASSPPGTNFRRRFFGPGTRLTVL.